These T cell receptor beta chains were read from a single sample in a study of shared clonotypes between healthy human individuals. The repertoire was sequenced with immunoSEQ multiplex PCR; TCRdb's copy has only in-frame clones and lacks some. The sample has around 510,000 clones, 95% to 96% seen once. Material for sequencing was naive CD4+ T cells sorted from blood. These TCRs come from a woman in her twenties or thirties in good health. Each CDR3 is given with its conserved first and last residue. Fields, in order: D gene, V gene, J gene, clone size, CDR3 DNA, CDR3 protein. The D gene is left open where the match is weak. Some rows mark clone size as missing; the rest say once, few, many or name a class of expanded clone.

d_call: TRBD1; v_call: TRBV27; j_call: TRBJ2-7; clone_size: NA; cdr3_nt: TGTGCCAGCAGTTCCTACGGACAGGGGAAGTACTTC; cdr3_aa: CASSSYGQGKYF
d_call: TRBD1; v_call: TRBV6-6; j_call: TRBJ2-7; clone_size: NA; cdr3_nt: TGTGCCAGCAGTCGGACAGGGCCCTACGAGCAGTACTTC; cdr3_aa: CASSRTGPYEQYF
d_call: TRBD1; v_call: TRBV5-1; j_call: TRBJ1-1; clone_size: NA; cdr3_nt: TGCGCCAGCAGTCGGGGACAGGGGGATAATGAAGCTTTCTTT; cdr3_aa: CASSRGQGDNEAFF
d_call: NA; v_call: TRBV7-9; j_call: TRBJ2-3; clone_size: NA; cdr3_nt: TGTGCCAGCACCGACAAGACTAGCACAGATACGCAGTATTTT; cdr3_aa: CASTDKTSTDTQYF
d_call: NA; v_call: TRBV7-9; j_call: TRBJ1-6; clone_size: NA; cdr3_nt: TGTGCCAGCAGCTTAGTCGATTCACCCCTCCACTTT; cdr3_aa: CASSLVDSPLHF
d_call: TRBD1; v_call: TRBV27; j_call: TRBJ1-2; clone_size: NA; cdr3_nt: TGTGCCAGCAGCCGGGCCGGGACAGGGGGCGCAGGCTACACCTTC; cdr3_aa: CASSRAGTGGAGYTF
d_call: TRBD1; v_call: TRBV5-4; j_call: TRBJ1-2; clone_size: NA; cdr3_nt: TGTGCCAGCAGCTTTACCGGGACAGACTATGGCTACACCTTC; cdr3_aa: CASSFTGTDYGYTF
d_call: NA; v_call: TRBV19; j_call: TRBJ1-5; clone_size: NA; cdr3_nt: TGTGCCAGTAGCCCAACCAGGGGAGGGAAAGGCAATCAGCCCCAGCATTTT; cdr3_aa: CASSPTRGGKGNQPQHF
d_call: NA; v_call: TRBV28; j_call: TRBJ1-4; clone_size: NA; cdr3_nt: TGTGCCAGCACCGTAGGGTCCGCAACTAATGAAAAACTGTTTTTT; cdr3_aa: CASTVGSATNEKLFF
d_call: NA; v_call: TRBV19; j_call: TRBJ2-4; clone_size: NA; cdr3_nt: TGTGCCAGTAGTTCGCGGGATATTCAGTACTTC; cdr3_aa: CASSSRDIQYF
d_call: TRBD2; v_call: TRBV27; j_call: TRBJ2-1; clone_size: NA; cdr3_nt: TGTGCCAGCAGTTGGAGCGGGAGGTCCTACAATGAGCAGTTCTTC; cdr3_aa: CASSWSGRSYNEQFF
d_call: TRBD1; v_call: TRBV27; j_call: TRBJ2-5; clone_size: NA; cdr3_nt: TGTGCCAGCAGCCACACGAGGGGACAGGAAGAGACCCAGTACTTC; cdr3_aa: CASSHTRGQEETQYF
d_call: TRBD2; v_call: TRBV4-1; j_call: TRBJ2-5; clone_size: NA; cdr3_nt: TGCGCCAGCAGCCAATCACCGGGACTAAGACAAGAGACCCAGTACTTC; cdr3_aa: CASSQSPGLRQETQYF
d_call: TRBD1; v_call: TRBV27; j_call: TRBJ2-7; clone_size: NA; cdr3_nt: TGTGCCAGCAGTCGCAGGGACAGGGGCTACGAGCAGTACTTC; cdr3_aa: CASSRRDRGYEQYF
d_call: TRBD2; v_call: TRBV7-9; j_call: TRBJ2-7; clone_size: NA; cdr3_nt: TGTGCCAGCAGCTTAGGCGAACTAGCGGGGGCTACGGGGCAGTACTTC; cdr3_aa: CASSLGELAGATGQYF
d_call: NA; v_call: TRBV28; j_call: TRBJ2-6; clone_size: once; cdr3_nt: TGTGCCAGCAGGTACGGGGGCTCTGGGGCCAACGTCCTGACTTTC; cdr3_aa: CASRYGGSGANVLTF
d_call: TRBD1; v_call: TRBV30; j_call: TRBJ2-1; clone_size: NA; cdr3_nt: TGTGCCTGGAGTGTTACAGGGGGTTGGGACAATGAGCAGTTCTTC; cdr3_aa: CAWSVTGGWDNEQFF
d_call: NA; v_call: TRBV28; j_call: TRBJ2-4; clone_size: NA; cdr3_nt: TGTGCCAGCACGGGCGGAGCCAAAAACATTCAGTACTTC; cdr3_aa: CASTGGAKNIQYF
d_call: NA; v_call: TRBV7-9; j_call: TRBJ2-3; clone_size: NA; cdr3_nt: TGTGCCAGCCTAGACTGGGGGGCGGAGGCAGATACGCAGTATTTT; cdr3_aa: CASLDWGAEADTQYF
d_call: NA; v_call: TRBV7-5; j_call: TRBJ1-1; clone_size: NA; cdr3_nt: TGTGTCAGAAGCTTAGGAAGGAAGGATGCCACTGAAGCTTTCTTT; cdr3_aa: CVRSLGRKDATEAFF
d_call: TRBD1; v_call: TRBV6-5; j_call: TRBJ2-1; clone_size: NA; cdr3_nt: TGTGCCAGCAGACCGGGACAGGGAACGGGTGAGCAGTTCTTC; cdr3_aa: CASRPGQGTGEQFF
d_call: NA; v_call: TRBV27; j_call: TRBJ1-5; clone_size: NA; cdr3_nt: TGTGCCAGCAGTTCGGACAGCCTCAAAAATCAGCCCCAGCATTTT; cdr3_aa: CASSSDSLKNQPQHF
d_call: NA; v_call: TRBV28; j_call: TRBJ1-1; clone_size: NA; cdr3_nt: TGTGCCAGCAGAGCGCAGGGTTCTGAAGCTTTCTTT; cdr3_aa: CASRAQGSEAFF
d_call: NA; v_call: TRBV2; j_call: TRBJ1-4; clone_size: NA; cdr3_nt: TGTGCCAGCAGTCCTATGAGATTAGGCGAAAAACTGTTTTTT; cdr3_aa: CASSPMRLGEKLFF
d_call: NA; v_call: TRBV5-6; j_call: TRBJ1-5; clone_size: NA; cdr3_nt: TGTGCCAGCAGCCCTTATGGTTCGGAGAATCAGCCCCAGCATTTT; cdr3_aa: CASSPYGSENQPQHF
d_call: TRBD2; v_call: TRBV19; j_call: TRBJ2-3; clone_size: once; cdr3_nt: TGTGCCAGTAGTACAAGAGCCGGGACTAGCGGCACAGATACGCAGTATTTT; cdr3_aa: CASSTRAGTSGTDTQYF
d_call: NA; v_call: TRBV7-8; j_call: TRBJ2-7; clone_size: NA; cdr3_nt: TGTGCCAGCAGCTTACTGCGGGGCGTTCAGATCTCCTACGAGCAGTACTTC; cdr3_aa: CASSLLRGVQISYEQYF
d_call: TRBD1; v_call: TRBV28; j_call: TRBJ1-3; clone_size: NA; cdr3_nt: TGTGCCAGCAGTTTTAGGGGACAGGGCTTCTCTGGAAACACCATATATTTT; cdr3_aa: CASSFRGQGFSGNTIYF
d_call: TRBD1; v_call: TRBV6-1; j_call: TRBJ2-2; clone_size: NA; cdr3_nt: TGTGCCAGCAGTGCCCGACAGGGAGAGGACACCGGGGAGCTGTTTTTT; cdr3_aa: CASSARQGEDTGELFF
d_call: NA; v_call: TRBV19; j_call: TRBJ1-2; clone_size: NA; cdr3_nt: TGTGCCAGTAGTTTCCTTGGCGGTCTCAACTATGGCTACACCTTC; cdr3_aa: CASSFLGGLNYGYTF
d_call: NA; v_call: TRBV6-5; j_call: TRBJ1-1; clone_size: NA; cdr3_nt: TGTGCCAGCATCTCGGTAGGGCAGGGAGCTTTCTTT; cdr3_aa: CASISVGQGAFF
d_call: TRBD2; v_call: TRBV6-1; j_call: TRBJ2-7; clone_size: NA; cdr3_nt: TGTGCCAGCAGGGGACTAGCGGGAGGCCTCTACGAGCAGTACTTC; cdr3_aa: CASRGLAGGLYEQYF
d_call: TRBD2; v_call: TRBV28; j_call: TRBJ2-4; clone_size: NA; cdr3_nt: TGTGCCAGCAGTTTACCACTAGCGGGAGGCCACATTCAGTACTTC; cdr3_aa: CASSLPLAGGHIQYF
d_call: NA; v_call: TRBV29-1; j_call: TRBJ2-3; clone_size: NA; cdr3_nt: TGCAGCGGGGGTCGGGACTCAGATACGCAGTATTTT; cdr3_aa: CSGGRDSDTQYF
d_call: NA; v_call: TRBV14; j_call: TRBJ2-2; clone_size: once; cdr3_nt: TGTGCCAGCAGACACACCGGGGAGCTGTTTTTT; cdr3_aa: CASRHTGELFF
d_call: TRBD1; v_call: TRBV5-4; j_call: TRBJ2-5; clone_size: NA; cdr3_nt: TGTGCCAGCAGCGCTGCTATGAGACAGGGGGGCCTACAAGAGACCCAGTACTTC; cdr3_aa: CASSAAMRQGGLQETQYF
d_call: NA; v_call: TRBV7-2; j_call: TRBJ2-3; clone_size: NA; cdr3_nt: TGTGCCAGCAGCTCTAAGCGGAGACGCACAGATACGCAGTATTTT; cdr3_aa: CASSSKRRRTDTQYF
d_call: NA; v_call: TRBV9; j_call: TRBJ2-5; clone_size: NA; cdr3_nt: TGTGCCAGCAGCACACGGGACGGAAAAGAGACCCAGTACTTC; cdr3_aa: CASSTRDGKETQYF
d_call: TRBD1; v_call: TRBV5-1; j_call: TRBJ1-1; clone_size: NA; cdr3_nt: TGCGCCAGCAGCTTGGCGGGACAGATGAACACTGAAGCTTTCTTT; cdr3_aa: CASSLAGQMNTEAFF
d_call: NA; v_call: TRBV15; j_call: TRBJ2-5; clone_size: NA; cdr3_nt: TGTGCCACCAGTTGGGCAAGGGGGTACCAAGAGACCCAGTACTTC; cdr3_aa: CATSWARGYQETQYF
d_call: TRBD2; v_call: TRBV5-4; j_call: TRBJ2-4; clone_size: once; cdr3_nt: TGTGCCAGCACCACAGCGGGAACCAAAAACATTCAGTACTTC; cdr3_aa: CASTTAGTKNIQYF
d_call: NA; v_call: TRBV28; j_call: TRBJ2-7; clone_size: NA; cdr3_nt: TGTGCCAGCAGACAAACCGGGACGCTAGGCGTCTACGAGCAGTACTTC; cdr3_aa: CASRQTGTLGVYEQYF
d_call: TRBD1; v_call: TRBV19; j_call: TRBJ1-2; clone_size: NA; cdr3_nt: TGTGCCAGTAACTCAGCCGGACAGGGGGATGGCTACACCTTC; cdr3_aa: CASNSAGQGDGYTF
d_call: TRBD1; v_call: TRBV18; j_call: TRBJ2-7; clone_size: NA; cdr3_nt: TGTGCCAGCTCACCAGGGACAGGGGTTTTCTACGAGCAGTACTTC; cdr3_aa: CASSPGTGVFYEQYF
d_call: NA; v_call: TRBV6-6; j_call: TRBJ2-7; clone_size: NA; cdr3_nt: TGTGCCAGCCTGGGCAGGGCCTACGAGCAGTACTTC; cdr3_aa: CASLGRAYEQYF
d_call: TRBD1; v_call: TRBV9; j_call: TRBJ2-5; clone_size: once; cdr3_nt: TGTGCCAGCAGCGTGGGGACAGGGAAAAACCAAGAGACCCAGTACTTC; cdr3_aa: CASSVGTGKNQETQYF
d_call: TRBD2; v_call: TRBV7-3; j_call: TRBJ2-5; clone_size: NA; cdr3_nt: TGTGCCAGCAGCTTAACATCGACTAGCGGAAAAGCGGAGACCCAGTACTTC; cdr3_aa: CASSLTSTSGKAETQYF
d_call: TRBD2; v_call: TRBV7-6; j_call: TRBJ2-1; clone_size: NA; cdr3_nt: TGTGCCAGCAGCTTAGGGACCGGACTAGCGGGAAGTGGTGAGCAGTTCTTC; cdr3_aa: CASSLGTGLAGSGEQFF
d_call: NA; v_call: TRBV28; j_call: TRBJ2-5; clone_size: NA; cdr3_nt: TGTGCCAGCAGTTTGGGTAGGGAAGAGACCCAGTACTTC; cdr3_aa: CASSLGREETQYF
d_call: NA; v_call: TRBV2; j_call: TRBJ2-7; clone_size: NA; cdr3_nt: TGTGCCAGCAGCGGACCCGGGAAAGCCCACCCTGAGAAGCAGTACTTC; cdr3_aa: CASSGPGKAHPEKQYF
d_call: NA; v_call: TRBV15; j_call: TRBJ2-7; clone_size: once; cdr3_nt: TGTGCCACCGCCCCATTGGCGGGCGTAAGCTCCTACGAGCAGTACTTC; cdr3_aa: CATAPLAGVSSYEQYF
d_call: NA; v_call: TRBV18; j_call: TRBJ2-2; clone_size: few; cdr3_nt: TGTGCCAGCTCCCCCAGGGAGGCGAACACCGGGGAGCTGTTTTTT; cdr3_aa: CASSPREANTGELFF
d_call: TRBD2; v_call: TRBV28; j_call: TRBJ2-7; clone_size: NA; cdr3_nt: TGTGCCAGCAGTTTCTTTAATAGCGGGAGTCAGGACGAGCAGTACTTC; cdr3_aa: CASSFFNSGSQDEQYF
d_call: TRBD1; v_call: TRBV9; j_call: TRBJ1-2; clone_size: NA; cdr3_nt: TGTGCCAGCAGCGTAGACCCCACAGGGGTGACTAACTATGGCTACACCTTC; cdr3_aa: CASSVDPTGVTNYGYTF
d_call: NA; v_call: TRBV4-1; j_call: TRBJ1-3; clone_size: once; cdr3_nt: TGCGCCAGCAGCCAAGTCAGGGTCTCTGGAAACACCATATATTTT; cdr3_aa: CASSQVRVSGNTIYF